This T cell receptor beta chain was identified during a study of blood T cell repertoires in COVID-19. On the study more broadly: In each case, the material was cDNA or gDNA derived from T cells, B-cell-depleted T cells, or PBMCs.

Authors' analysis steps: The authors estimated nucleated cell counts from reference gene primer amplification. Libraries were prepared by immunoSEQ multiplex PCR; TCRdb keeps only in-frame clonotypes and omits some of them. The D gene and trimming were derived from the DNA, and the V and J assignments and clone size from that table. The sample shows roughly 150,000 clones, 65% to 90% of them seen only once. This clone has more than one count but fewer than ten. This CDR3 is built from 17 residues. Germline V CDR1 and CDR2: SGHNT, YYREEE (reference sequence). V was pared by 5 bases and J by 4 bases, with 13 bases of the junction left unmatched.

Sequencing used peripheral blood. The V call is TRBV5-4, the J call TRBJ2-2, with 8 bases matching TRBD2. The TCR was taken from a woman aged 50 to 60 with acute or convalescent COVID-19. The CDR3 nucleotides read TGTGCCAGCAGTCCCGGGGGGGAGGCGGGAGTCACCGGGGAGCTGTTTTTT. Encoded protein: CASSPGGEAGVTGELFF.